This TCR beta chain is from a study of neurological immune-mediated disorders. Time point denoted: technical triplicate 2. Germline V gives CDR1 SGHNT, CDR2 YYREEE (reference sequence). The J segment lost 2 bases and the V segment lost 3 bases, leaving 11 bases of the junction unmatched. The CDR3 covers 16 residues. With 10-nucleotide random UMIs, 5'RACE was used to make the cDNA. TCRdb passed the 5' RACE reads through MiXCR, listing each CDR3 protein once. The repertoire consists of about 59,000 distinct CDR3 sequences, with approximately 25% occurring once and the leading ten covering about 4.5%. The sequenced material came from PBMCs. The chain combines TRBV5-4 with TRBJ2-7, with 7 bases matching TRBD2. The sequence derives from a man between 60 and 75 years old with HTLV-1-associated myelopathy (HAM/TSP). CDR3 sequence: CASSSGSSGGTYEQYF. CDR3 nucleotide sequence: TGTGCCAGCAGCTCGGGATCTTCGGGAGGTACCTACGAGCAGTACTTC.